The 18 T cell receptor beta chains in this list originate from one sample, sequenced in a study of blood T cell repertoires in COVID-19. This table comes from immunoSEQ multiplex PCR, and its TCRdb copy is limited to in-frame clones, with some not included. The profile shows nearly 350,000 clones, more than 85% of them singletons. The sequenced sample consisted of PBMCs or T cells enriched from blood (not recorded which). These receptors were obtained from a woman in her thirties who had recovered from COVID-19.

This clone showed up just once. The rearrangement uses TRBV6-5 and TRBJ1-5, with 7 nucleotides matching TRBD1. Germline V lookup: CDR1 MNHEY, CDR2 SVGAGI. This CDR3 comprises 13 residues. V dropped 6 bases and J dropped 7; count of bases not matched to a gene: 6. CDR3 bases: TGTGCCAGCAGCCAGGACAGGTCGCAGCCCCAGCATTTT. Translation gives CASSQDRSQPQHF.

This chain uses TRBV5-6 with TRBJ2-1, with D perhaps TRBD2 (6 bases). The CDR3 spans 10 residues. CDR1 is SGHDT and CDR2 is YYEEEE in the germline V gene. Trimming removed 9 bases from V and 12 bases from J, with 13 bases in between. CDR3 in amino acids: CATPVGGQFF. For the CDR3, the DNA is TGTGCCACCCCAGTGGGGGGGCAGTTCTTC.

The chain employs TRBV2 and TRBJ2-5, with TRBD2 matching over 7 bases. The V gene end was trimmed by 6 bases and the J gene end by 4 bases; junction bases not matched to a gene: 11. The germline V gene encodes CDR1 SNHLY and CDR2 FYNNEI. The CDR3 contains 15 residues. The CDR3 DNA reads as TGTGCCAGCAGGGGCGGGGGAGCGACGCCAGAGACCCAGTACTTC. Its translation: CASRGGGATPETQYF.

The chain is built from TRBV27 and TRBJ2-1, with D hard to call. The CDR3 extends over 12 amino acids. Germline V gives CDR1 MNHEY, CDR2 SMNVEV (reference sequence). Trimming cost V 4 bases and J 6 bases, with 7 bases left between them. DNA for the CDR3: TGTGCCAGCAGTTCCCTTCCCAATGAGCAGTTCTTC. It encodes CASSSLPNEQFF.

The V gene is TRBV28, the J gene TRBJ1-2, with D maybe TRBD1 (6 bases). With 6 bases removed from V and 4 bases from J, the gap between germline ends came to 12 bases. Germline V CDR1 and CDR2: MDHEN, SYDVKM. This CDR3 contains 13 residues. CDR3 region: CASRDGTLYGYTF. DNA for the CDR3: TGTGCCAGCAGAGATGGGACACTCTATGGCTACACCTTC.

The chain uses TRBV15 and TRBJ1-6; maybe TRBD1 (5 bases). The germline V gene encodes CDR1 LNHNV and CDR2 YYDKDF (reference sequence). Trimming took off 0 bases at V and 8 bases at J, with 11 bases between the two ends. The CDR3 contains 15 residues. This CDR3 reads CATSRDTGGDSPLHF. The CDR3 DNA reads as TGTGCCACCAGCAGAGATACGGGGGGGGATTCACCCCTCCACTTT.

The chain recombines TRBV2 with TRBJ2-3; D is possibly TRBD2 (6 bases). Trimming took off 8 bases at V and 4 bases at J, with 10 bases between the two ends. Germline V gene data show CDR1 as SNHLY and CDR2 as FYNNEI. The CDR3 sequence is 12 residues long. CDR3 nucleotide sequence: TGTGCCAGCTACGGGGACTCAGATACGCAGTATTTT. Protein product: CASYGDSDTQYF. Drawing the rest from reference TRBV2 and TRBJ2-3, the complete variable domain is EPEVTQTPSHQVTQMGQEVILRCVPISNHLYFYWYRQILGQKVEFLVSFYNNEISEKSEIFDDQFSVERPDGSNFTLKIRSTKLEDSAMYFCASYGDSDTQYFGPGTRLTVL.

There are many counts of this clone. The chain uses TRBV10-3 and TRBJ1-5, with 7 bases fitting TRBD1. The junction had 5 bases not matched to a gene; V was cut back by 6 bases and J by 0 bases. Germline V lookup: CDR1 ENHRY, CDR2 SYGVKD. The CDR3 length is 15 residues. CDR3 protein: CAISEGQYSNQPQHF. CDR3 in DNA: TGTGCCATCAGCGAGGGACAGTATAGCAATCAGCCCCAGCATTTT.

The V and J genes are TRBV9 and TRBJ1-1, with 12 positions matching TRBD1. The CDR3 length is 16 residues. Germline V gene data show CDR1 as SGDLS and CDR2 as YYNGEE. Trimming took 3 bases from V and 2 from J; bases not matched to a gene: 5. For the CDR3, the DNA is TGTGCCAGCAGCGGCGGGACAGGGGGCCTAAACACTGAAGCTTTCTTT. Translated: CASSGGTGGLNTEAFF. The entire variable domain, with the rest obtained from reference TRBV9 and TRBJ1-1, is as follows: DSGVTQTPKHLITATGQRVTLRCSPRSGDLSVYWYQQSLDQGLQFLIQYYNGEERAKGNILERFSAQQFPDLHSELNLSSLELGDSALYFCASSGGTGGLNTEAFFGQGTRLTVV.

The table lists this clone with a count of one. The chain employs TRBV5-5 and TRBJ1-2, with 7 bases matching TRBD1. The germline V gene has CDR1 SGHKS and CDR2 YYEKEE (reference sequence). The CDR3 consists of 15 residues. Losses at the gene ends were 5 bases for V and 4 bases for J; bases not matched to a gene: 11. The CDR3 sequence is CASRLQEGASYGYTF. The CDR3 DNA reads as TGTGCCAGCAGACTCCAGGAGGGGGCGAGCTATGGCTACACCTTC.

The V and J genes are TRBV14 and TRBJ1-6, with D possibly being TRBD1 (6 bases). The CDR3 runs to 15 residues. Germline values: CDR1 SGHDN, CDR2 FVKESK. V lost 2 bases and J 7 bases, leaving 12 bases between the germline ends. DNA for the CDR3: TGTGCCAGCAGCCAAACGGACAGCTCAAATTCACCCCTCCACTTT. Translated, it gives CASSQTDSSNSPLHF.

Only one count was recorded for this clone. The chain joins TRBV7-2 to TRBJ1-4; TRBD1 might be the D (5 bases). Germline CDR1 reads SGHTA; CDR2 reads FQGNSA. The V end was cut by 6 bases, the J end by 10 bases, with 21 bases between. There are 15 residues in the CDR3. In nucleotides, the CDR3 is TGTGCCAGCAGTACAAACCGGGGGGGGAGAGTAAAACTGTTTTTT. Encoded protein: CASSTNRGGRVKLFF.

Here the CDR3 DNA reads TGTGCCAGCAGTACGAGCTCCTACGAGCAGTACTTC. This codes for CASSTSSYEQYF. The chain employs TRBV6-2 or TRBV6-3 and TRBJ2-7; D gene ambiguous. There are 12 residues in the CDR3. The V end was cut by 5 bases, the J end by 0 bases, with 5 bases between. Germline CDR1 is MNHEY and CDR2 is SVGEGT.

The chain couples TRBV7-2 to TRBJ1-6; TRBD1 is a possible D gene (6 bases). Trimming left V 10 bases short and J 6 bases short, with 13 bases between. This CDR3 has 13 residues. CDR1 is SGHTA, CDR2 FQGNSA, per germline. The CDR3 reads CATRRGSNSPLHF. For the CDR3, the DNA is TGTGCCACCCGAAGGGGGAGTAATTCACCCCTCCACTTT.

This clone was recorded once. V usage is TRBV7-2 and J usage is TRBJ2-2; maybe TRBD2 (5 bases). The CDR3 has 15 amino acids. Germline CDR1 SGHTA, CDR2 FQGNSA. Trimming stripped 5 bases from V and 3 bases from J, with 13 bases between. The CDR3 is CASSRDDGDTGELFF. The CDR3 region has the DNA TGTGCCAGCAGCCGGGATGACGGAGACACCGGGGAGCTGTTTTTT.

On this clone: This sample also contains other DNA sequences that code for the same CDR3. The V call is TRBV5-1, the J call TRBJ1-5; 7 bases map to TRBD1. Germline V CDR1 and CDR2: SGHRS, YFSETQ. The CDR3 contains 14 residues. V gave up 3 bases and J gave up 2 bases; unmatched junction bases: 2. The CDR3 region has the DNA TGCGCCAGCAGCTCTACAGGGGGCAATCAGCCCCAGCATTTT. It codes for CASSSTGGNQPQHF.

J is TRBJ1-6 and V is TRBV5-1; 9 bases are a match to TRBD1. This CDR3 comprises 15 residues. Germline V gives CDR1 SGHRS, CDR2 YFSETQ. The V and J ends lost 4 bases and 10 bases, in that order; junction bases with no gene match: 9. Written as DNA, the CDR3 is TGCGCCAGCAGCCCGGGACAGGGATCCGGGTCACCCCTCCACTTT. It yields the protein CASSPGQGSGSPLHF.

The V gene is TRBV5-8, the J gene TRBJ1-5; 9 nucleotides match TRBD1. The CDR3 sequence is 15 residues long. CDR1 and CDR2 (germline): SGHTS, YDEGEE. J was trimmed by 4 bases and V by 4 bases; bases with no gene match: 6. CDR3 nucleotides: TGTGCCAGCAGCCTCGGGGACAGGGAGAATCAGCCCCAGCATTTT. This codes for CASSLGDRENQPQHF.